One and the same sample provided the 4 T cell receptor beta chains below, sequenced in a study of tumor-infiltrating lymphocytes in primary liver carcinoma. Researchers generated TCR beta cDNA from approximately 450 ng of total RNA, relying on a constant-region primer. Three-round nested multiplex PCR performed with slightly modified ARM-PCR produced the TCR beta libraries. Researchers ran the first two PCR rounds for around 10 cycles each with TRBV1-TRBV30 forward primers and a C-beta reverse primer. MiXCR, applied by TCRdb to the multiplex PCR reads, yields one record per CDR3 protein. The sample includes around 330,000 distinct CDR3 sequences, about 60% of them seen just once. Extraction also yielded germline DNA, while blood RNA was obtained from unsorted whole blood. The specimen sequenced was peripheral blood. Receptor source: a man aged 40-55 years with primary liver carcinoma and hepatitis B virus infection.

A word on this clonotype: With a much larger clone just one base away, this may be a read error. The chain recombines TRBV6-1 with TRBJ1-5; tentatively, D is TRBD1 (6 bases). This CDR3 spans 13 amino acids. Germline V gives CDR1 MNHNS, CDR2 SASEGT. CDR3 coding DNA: TGTGCCGGTAAAGAGGGGGGCAATCAGCCCCACCATTTT. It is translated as CAGKEGGNQPHHF.

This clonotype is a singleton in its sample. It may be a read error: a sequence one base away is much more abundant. The CDR3 spells CSVDYSREVDTQYF. The CDR3 nucleotides are TGCAGCGTTGACTATAGCAGGGAAGTGGATACGCAGTATTTT. The chain combines TRBV29-1 with TRBJ2-3; the D gene is possibly TRBD1 (5 bases). Germline V gene data show CDR1 as SQVTM and CDR2 as ANQGSEA. V gave up 3 bases and J gave up 6 bases, with 16 bases separating them. The CDR3 runs to 14 residues.

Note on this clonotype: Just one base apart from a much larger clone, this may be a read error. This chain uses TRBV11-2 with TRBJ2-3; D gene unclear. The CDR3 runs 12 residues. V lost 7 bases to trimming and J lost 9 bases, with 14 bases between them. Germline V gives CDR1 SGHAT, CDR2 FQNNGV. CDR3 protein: CASTHGEGTQYF. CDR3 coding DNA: TGTGCCAGCACCCACGGCGAAGGAACGCAGTATTTT.

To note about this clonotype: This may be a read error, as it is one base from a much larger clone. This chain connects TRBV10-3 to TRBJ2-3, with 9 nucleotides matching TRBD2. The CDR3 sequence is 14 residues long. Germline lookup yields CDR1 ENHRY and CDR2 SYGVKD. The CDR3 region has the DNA TGTGCCATCAGTGGTAGCGGGAGAGGGGATACGCATTATTTT. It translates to CAISGSGRGDTHYF.